A single sample gave rise to the 20 T cell receptor beta chains below, sequenced in a study of cytomegalovirus exposure and HLA in healthy donors. The study ran its PCR with 60 Vbeta and 13 Jbeta primers. Generated by immunoSEQ multiplex PCR, the TCRdb table keeps only in-frame clones and is missing some. The sample consists of approximately 91,000 clones, 60% to 75% of them appearing once. Sequencing used PBMCs. These receptors were obtained from a female donor in good health and CMV-seronegative.

This clone was seen more than once but under ten times. This rearrangement joins TRBV7-9 to TRBJ2-7; D is undetermined. CDR1 and CDR2 (germline): SEHNR, FQNEAQ (reference sequence). The V and J ends lost 6 bases and 3 bases respectively, with 9 bases between them. The CDR3 extends over 12 amino acids. CDR3 sequence (DNA): TGTGCCAGCAGTCTCAAACTCTACGAGCAGTACTTC. It is translated as CASSLKLYEQYF.

The chain employs TRBV25-1 and TRBJ2-1; tentatively, D is TRBD2 (6 bases). Germline lookup yields CDR1 MGHDK and CDR2 SYGVNS. The CDR3 is 15 amino acids. V shed 1 base and J shed 4 bases, with 11 bases lying between them. The chain's CDR3 is CASSESGRGYNEQFF. The CDR3 DNA sequence: TGTGCCAGCAGTGAATCGGGGCGGGGATACAATGAGCAGTTCTTC.

This clone was observed a few times. The chain employs TRBV6-1 and TRBJ2-4; possibly TRBD1 for D (5 bases). Trimming removed 2 bases from V and 6 bases from J, with 14 bases in between. Germline V gene sequence: CDR1 MNHNS, CDR2 SASEGT. CDR3 length: 15 amino acids. CDR3 nucleotides: TGTGCCAGCAGTGAACCATTAGGGGCCGGAAACATTCAGTACTTC. This encodes CASSEPLGAGNIQYF.

About this clone itself: The junction and the germline gene differ at one end; a read error may be behind it. The chain has TRBV29-1 and TRBJ1-2, with D unresolved. This CDR3 region has 11 residues. Germline CDR1 SQVTM, CDR2 ANQGSEA. The CDR3 DNA sequence: TGCAGCGGCCTGACGGAGGATGGGTACACCTTC. It codes for CSGLTEDGYTF.

J is TRBJ2-7 and V is TRBV7-4, with D perhaps matching TRBD1 (5 bases). The CDR3 length is 16 residues. V lost 1 base and J lost 3, with 16 bases in between. Germline lookup yields CDR1 SGHVT and CDR2 SQSDAQ. The CDR3 nucleotides read TGTGCCAGCAGCTTAGGTCAGGGTACGGTGAGCTACGAGCAGTACTTC. Amino acid sequence: CASSLGQGTVSYEQYF.

DNA of the CDR3: TGTGCCAGCAGTCCAGACAGGCCGAGGGGCAGGGGCTACACCTTC. Encoded protein: CASSPDRPRGRGYTF. The chain employs TRBV2 and TRBJ1-2; perhaps TRBD1 as D (6 bases). V was trimmed by 5 bases and J by 8 bases, leaving 21 bases between them. CDR1 is SNHLY, CDR2 FYNNEI, per germline. The CDR3 extends over 15 amino acids.

V and J are TRBV29-1 and TRBJ2-1; 11 bases line up with TRBD2. V dropped 0 bases and J dropped 0; count of bases not matched to a gene: 19. The CDR3 sequence is 22 residues long. CDR1 SQVTM and CDR2 ANQGSEA come from the germline V gene. CDR3 bases: TGCAGCGTTGAAGATATTCCCGGGACTAGCGGACTTGGGAGAGGCTCCTACAATGAGCAGTTCTTC. This gives the protein CSVEDIPGTSGLGRGSYNEQFF.

The chain uses TRBV5-1 and TRBJ2-3, with TRBD2 matching 8 bases. Unmatched junction bases numbered 11, after V lost 3 bases and J lost 5 bases. Germline lookup yields CDR1 SGHRS and CDR2 YFSETQ. This CDR3 contains 16 residues. The CDR3 region has the DNA TGCGCCAGCAGCTCCGGGACTAGTTGGAGTGTAGATACGCAGTATTTT. Translated, it gives CASSSGTSWSVDTQYF.

The J gene is TRBJ1-1, the V gene TRBV10-3; D call uncertain. Trimming removed 0 bases from V and 0 bases from J, with 11 bases in between. This CDR3 contains 16 residues. In germline, CDR1 is ENHRY, CDR2 SYGVKD. The CDR3 region is CAISESTTGMNTEAFF. CDR3 bases: TGTGCCATCAGTGAGTCGACTACGGGGATGAACACTGAAGCTTTCTTT.

This clone was seen only once. The rearrangement uses TRBV9 and TRBJ2-3; a weak D match, TRBD1 (5 bases). There are 14 residues in the CDR3. Germline V gene lookup returns CDR1 SGDLS and CDR2 YYNGEE. V lost 0 bases, J lost 6 bases, and 11 bases lay in between. In DNA form, the CDR3 reads TGTGCCAGCAGCGTAGATGTGGGGCAGGATACGCAGTATTTT. Translation gives CASSVDVGQDTQYF.

This clone was found a few times. V is TRBV7-9 and J is TRBJ1-4; weak D call: TRBD1 (5 bases). Trimming left V 5 bases short and J 3 bases short, with 13 bases between. The CDR3 is 15 residues long. From germline, CDR1 is SEHNR and CDR2 FQNEAQ (reference sequence). Here the CDR3 reads CASSPHGGANEKLFF. As DNA, the CDR3 is TGTGCCAGCAGCCCCCACGGGGGGGCTAATGAAAAACTGTTTTTT.

This clone was observed once. CDR3 protein: CASSLGRTWAVTDTQYF. CDR3 sequence (DNA): TGCGCCAGCAGCCTCGGAAGAACTTGGGCCGTCACAGATACGCAGTATTTT. The chain is built from TRBV4-1 and TRBJ2-3; D is ambiguous. V lost 4 bases and J 2 bases, leaving 19 bases between the germline ends. Germline V CDR1 and CDR2: MGHRA, YSYEKL. CDR3 length equals 17 residues.

This clone is a singleton in its sample. V is TRBV13 and J is TRBJ2-5; 10 bases match TRBD1. The CDR3 consists of 17 residues. From germline, CDR1 is PRHDT and CDR2 FYEKMQ (reference sequence). With 3 bases clipped from V and 3 bases from J, the junction kept 10 bases outside the gene matches. DNA for the CDR3: TGTGCCAGCAGCTTCCACGGGACAGGGGATCCTGAAGAGACCCAGTACTTC. Its protein product is CASSFHGTGDPEETQYF. Full variable domain (outside the CDR3, taken from reference TRBV13 and TRBJ2-5): AAGVIQSPRHLIKEKRETATLKCYPIPRHDTVYWYQQGPGQDPQFLISFYEKMQSDKGSIPDRFSAQQFSDYHSELNMSSLELGDSALYFCASSFHGTGDPEETQYFGPGTRLLVL.

V usage is TRBV7-9 and J usage is TRBJ2-7; D might be TRBD1 (6 bases). Germline CDR1 SEHNR, CDR2 FQNEAQ (reference sequence). The V and J ends lost 4 bases and 5 bases respectively, with 15 bases between them. This CDR3 comprises 14 residues. The CDR3 DNA reads as TGTGCCAGCAGCTCCCCCAGGGGATCCGACGAGCAGTACTTC. It specifies CASSSPRGSDEQYF.

V usage is TRBV5-4 and J usage is TRBJ2-1; the D gene is possibly TRBD2 (5 bases). V lost 1 base to trimming and J lost 3 bases, with 11 bases between them. The CDR3 is 15 residues long. The germline V gene has CDR1 SGHNT and CDR2 YYREEE (reference sequence). The CDR3 region is CASSLFRGFYNEQFF. CDR3 DNA sequence: TGTGCCAGCAGCTTGTTCCGGGGATTCTACAATGAGCAGTTCTTC. The full variable domain, its missing parts supplied by reference TRBV5-4 and TRBJ2-1, is ETGVTQSPTHLIKTRGQQVTLRCSSQSGHNTVSWYQQALGQGPQFIFQYYREEENGRGNFPPRFSGLQFPNYSSELNVNALELDDSALYLCASSLFRGFYNEQFFGPGTRLTVL.

V gene TRBV18 combines with J gene TRBJ1-3, with TRBD1 as a possible D gene (6 bases). This CDR3 is 18 amino acids long. V shed 0 bases and J shed 0 bases, with 15 bases lying between them. The germline V gene encodes CDR1 KGHSH and CDR2 LQKENI. The DNA of the CDR3 is TGTGCCAGCTCACCACCGGGACACAGTTTTGACTCTGGAAACACCATATATTTT. This translates into CASSPPGHSFDSGNTIYF.

This clone appeared a few times. V gene TRBV6-4 combines with J gene TRBJ2-6; tentative D call: TRBD1 (6 bases). Trimming shortened V by 3 bases and J by 3 bases, and 9 bases separated the two germline ends. CDR3 size: 15 residues. Germline lookup yields CDR1 MRHNA and CDR2 SNTAGT. The CDR3 nucleotides are TGTGCCAGCAGTGAATCACAGGGTGGGGCCAACGTCCTGACTTTC. It translates to CASSESQGGANVLTF.

This chain joins TRBV30 and TRBJ2-7, with TRBD1 matching over 10 bases. The J call could be wrong; TRBJ2-1 is a better fit for the DNA end. CDR3 length equals 12 residues. The germline gives CDR1 GTSNPN, CDR2 SVGIG (reference sequence). The chain's CDR3 is CAYQTGGYEQFF. The CDR3 coding sequence is TGTGCCTACCAGACAGGGGGCTACGAGCAGTTCTTC.

The chain couples TRBV9 to TRBJ2-5, with TRBD2 matching 7 bases. The CDR3 covers 16 residues. J gave up 5 bases and V 0 bases, and 10 bases lay outside the gene matches. From germline, CDR1 is SGDLS and CDR2 YYNGEE. CDR3 loop: CASSVGGAGLRETQYF. CDR3 nucleotides: TGTGCCAGCAGCGTAGGGGGAGCGGGGCTTCGGGAGACCCAGTACTTC.

In its sample, this clone ranks as medium-sized (0.01 to 0.1%). V usage is TRBV6-4 and J usage is TRBJ2-1; D is possibly TRBD2 (5 bases). Germline V gene lookup returns CDR1 MRHNA and CDR2 SNTAGT. The CDR3 has 13 residues. The V gene lost 3 bases and the J gene lost 5 bases, with 8 bases spanning the gap. Written as DNA, the CDR3 is TGTGCCAGCAGTGAGCGGGCACACAATGAGCAGTTCTTC. Translated: CASSERAHNEQFF.